This T cell receptor beta chain emerged from a study of OX40 agonist ivuxolimab in advanced cancers. Sequencing used immunoSEQ multiplex PCR; TCRdb keeps in-frame clones, though not all of them. The sample records roughly 63,000 clones, roughly four fifths being singletons. Germline loops: CDR1 SGHNT, CDR2 YENEEA. The germline V and J ends were trimmed by 5 bases and 3 bases, with 22 bases remaining between them. This CDR3 region has 18 residues. The rearrangement links TRBV11-3 to TRBJ2-2; D tentatively reads TRBD1 or TRBD2 (5 bases each). The sequencing here drew on CD4+ or CD8+ T cells sorted from blood, taken in a trial of the OX40 agonist ivuxolimab. The TCR comes from an adult with an advanced solid tumor such as melanoma, head and neck, liver or kidney cancer. DNA of the CDR3: TGTGCCAGCAGCACCCTTGGGGGTCCGACTGGGGACACCGGGGAGCTGTTTTTT. Translated: CASSTLGGPTGDTGELFF.